Listed below are T cell receptor beta chains from one sample, sequenced in a study of cytomegalovirus exposure and HLA in healthy donors. Some clones are missing from TCRdb's copy, which holds only in-frame ones; the method was immunoSEQ multiplex PCR. This sample contains about 200,000 clones. The sequenced material came from PBMCs. These receptors were taken from a boy between 5 and 17 years old in good health and CMV-seronegative. Each CDR3 is given with its conserved first and last residue. D genes are given only for firm matches.

CASSPSLASGVYEQYF | TGTGCCAGCTCACCGTCTCTAGCTAGCGGGGTATACGAGCAGTACTTC | TRBD2 | TRBJ2-7 | 16 | TRBV18
CASSWAGTSPGNTIYF | TGTGCCAGCAGCTGGGCAGGCACCAGTCCTGGAAACACCATATATTTT | NA | TRBJ1-3 | 16 | TRBV13
CAPADNGGTPSYEQYF | TGTGCCCCAGCGGACAATGGGGGGACCCCCTCCTACGAGCAGTACTTC | NA | TRBJ2-7 | 16 | TRBV28
CASTGGAYEQYF | TGTGCCAGCACCGGGGGGGCTTACGAGCAGTACTTC | TRBD2 | TRBJ2-7 | 12 | TRBV6-5
CASSQGASPLHF | TGTGCCAGCAGCCAGGGTGCTTCACCCCTCCACTTT | NA | TRBJ1-6 | 12 | TRBV7-9
CASSEIGGGSYNEQFF | TGTGCCAGCAGTGAAATAGGCGGGGGCTCCTACAATGAGCAGTTCTTC | TRBD2 | TRBJ2-1 | 16 | TRBV25-1
CASSPSLGGVYNEQFF | TGTGCCAGCAGTCCCTCCTTAGGGGGCGTCTACAATGAGCAGTTCTTC | TRBD1 | TRBJ2-1 | 16 | TRBV6-6
CASSFSDRVSEQYF | TGTGCCAGCAGCTTTAGCGACAGGGTGTCCGAGCAGTACTTC | TRBD1 | TRBJ2-7 | 14 | TRBV7-2
CASSPNPAGAKNIQYF | TGTGCCAGCTCACCAAACCCGGCGGGGGCCAAAAACATTCAGTACTTC | NA | TRBJ2-4 | 16 | TRBV18
CASSPSGTAREDQPQHF | TGTGCCAGCAGCCCCTCTGGGACAGCAAGGGAAGATCAGCCCCAGCATTTT | TRBD1 | TRBJ1-5 | 17 | TRBV7-9
CASSVDPLQVAWYEKLFF | TGTGCCAGCAGTGTAGATCCACTTCAGGTTGCTTGGTATGAAAAACTGTTTTTT | NA | TRBJ1-4 | 18 | TRBV6-1
CASSFTGAFYKNIQYF | TGTGCCAGCAGCTTTACAGGGGCCTTTTACAAAAACATTCAGTACTTC | TRBD1 | TRBJ2-4 | 16 | TRBV27
CASSLVTGNNQPQHF | TGTGCCAGCAGCTTGGTTACGGGGAATAATCAGCCCCAGCATTTT | NA | TRBJ1-5 | 15 | TRBV5-5
CASSAQLNSPLHF | TGTGCCAGCAGTGCACAGTTAAATTCACCCCTCCACTTT | NA | TRBJ1-6 | 13 | TRBV2
CASSEGGRGKTEAFF | TGTGCCAGCAGTGAAGGTGGCAGGGGAAAGACTGAAGCTTTCTTT | NA | TRBJ1-1 | 15 | TRBV25-1
CASSSLPGQGAPPLHF | TGTGCCAGCAGTTCTTTACCGGGACAGGGGGCCCCACCCCTCCACTTT | TRBD1 | TRBJ1-6 | 16 | TRBV28
CASSLAVYYEQYF | TGTGCCAGCAGTCTTGCGGTATACTACGAGCAGTACTTC | NA | TRBJ2-7 | 13 | TRBV6-5
CASSPATSGGYYNEQFF | TGTGCCAGCTCACCAGCAACTAGCGGGGGGTACTACAATGAGCAGTTCTTC | TRBD2 | TRBJ2-1 | 17 | TRBV18
CASGRLAGSTDTQYF | TGTGCCAGCGGAAGACTAGCGGGGAGCACAGATACGCAGTATTTT | TRBD2 | TRBJ2-3 | 15 | TRBV7-2
CASSKDTNTEAFF | TGTGCCAGCAGCAAAGATACTAACACTGAAGCTTTCTTT | NA | TRBJ1-1 | 13 | TRBV21-1
CAISPQGKGYNEQFF | TGTGCCATCAGCCCACAGGGGAAAGGCTACAATGAGCAGTTCTTC | TRBD1 | TRBJ2-1 | 15 | TRBV10-3
CASSFGRDLYYGYTF | TGTGCCAGCAGCTTCGGGCGGGACCTTTACTATGGCTACACCTTC | NA | TRBJ1-2 | 15 | TRBV7-9
CAWGEAINTEAFF | TGTGCCTGGGGTGAAGCCATTAACACTGAAGCTTTCTTT | NA | TRBJ1-1 | 13 | TRBV30
CASSLATGHTYEQYF | TGCGCCAGCAGCTTGGCCACAGGGCATACCTACGAGCAGTACTTC | NA | TRBJ2-7 | 15 | TRBV5-1
CASSPRGTGSVKGFGYTF | TGTGCCAGCAGCCCTCGTGGGACAGGGTCGGTTAAGGGTTTTGGCTACACCTTC | TRBD1 | TRBJ1-2 | 18 | TRBV7-8
CASSELEGLDEQFF | TGTGCCAGCAGTGAATTGGAGGGTTTGGATGAGCAGTTCTTC | NA | TRBJ2-1 | 14 | TRBV2
CASSLTYYSEAFF | TGTGCCAGCAGCTTGACATACTATTCTGAAGCTTTCTTT | NA | TRBJ1-1 | 13 | TRBV5-5
CASSREANTGELFF | TGTGCCAGCAGCCGCGAGGCAAACACCGGGGAGCTGTTTTTT | NA | TRBJ2-2 | 14 | TRBV2
CASSSYMATNEKLFF | TGCGCCAGCAGCTCGTACATGGCAACTAATGAAAAACTGTTTTTT | NA | TRBJ1-4 | 15 | TRBV5-1
CASSPGSYYGYTF | TGCGCCAGCAGCCCGGGGTCCTACTATGGCTACACCTTC | NA | TRBJ1-2 | 13 | TRBV4-1
CASSRETQYF | TGTGCCAGCAGTCGGGAGACCCAGTACTTC | NA | TRBJ2-5 | 10 | TRBV6-6
CASAGQGREKLFF | TGTGCCAGCGCCGGACAGGGCCGGGAAAAACTGTTTTTT | TRBD1 | TRBJ1-4 | 13 | TRBV6-5
CASSPTGGLNEAFF | TGTGCCAGTAGCCCGACAGGGGGGCTGAATGAAGCTTTCTTT | TRBD1 | TRBJ1-1 | 14 | TRBV19
CASSSRGGSGKSYNEQFF | TGTGCCAGCAGCTCCCGGGGGGGTAGCGGGAAGTCCTACAATGAGCAGTTCTTC | TRBD2 | TRBJ2-1 | 18 | TRBV11-2
CASSFSGGATFEQFF | TGTGCCAGCAGCTTTAGCGGGGGGGCAACGTTTGAGCAGTTCTTC | TRBD2 | TRBJ2-1 | 15 | TRBV7-2
CASSPQTGELFF | TGTGCCAGCAGCCCTCAGACCGGGGAGCTGTTTTTT | NA | TRBJ2-2 | 12 | TRBV4-2
CASSSLQEGYNEQFF | TGTGCCAGCAGTTCGCTCCAGGAGGGATACAATGAGCAGTTCTTC | NA | TRBJ2-1 | 15 | TRBV6-1
CASSSQGAGGNTIYF | TGTGCCAGCAGCTCACAGGGGGCAGGGGGAAACACCATATATTTT | TRBD1 | TRBJ1-3 | 15 | TRBV7-2
CASSERAGGAPEAFF | TGTGCCAGCAGTGAAAGGGCAGGAGGGGCCCCTGAAGCTTTCTTT | NA | TRBJ1-1 | 15 | TRBV2
CASSPVVSNQPQHF | TGTGCCAGCAGCCCGGTCGTAAGCAATCAGCCCCAGCATTTT | NA | TRBJ1-5 | 14 | TRBV28
CASSSLGAGVSDTQYF | TGTGCCAGCAGCTCCCTAGGAGCGGGGGTTTCAGATACGCAGTATTTT | TRBD2 | TRBJ2-3 | 16 | TRBV5-4
CASSVGLARGQDTEAFF | TGTGCCAGCAGCGTAGGCTTGGCCAGGGGTCAGGACACTGAAGCTTTCTTT | NA | TRBJ1-1 | 17 | TRBV9
CASSLALAGFNEQFF | TGTGCCAGCAGCTTGGCTCTAGCGGGGTTCAATGAGCAGTTCTTC | TRBD2 | TRBJ2-1 | 15 | TRBV5-6
CASSFRQNSPLHF | TGTGCCAGCAGCTTTCGCCAGAATTCACCCCTCCACTTT | NA | TRBJ1-6 | 13 | TRBV5-5
CASSYDYLETQYF | TGTGCCAGCAGCTATGACTACCTAGAGACCCAGTACTTC | NA | TRBJ2-5 | 13 | TRBV11-2
CASQGFLGEKLFF | TGTGCCAGCCAGGGTTTTCTCGGTGAAAAACTGTTTTTT | NA | TRBJ1-4 | 13 | TRBV2
CASSSDSYNSPLHF | TGTGCCAGCAGCTCGGACAGCTATAATTCACCCCTCCACTTT | NA | TRBJ1-6 | 14 | TRBV7-6